The 24 T cell receptor beta chains below were found in one sample sequenced in a study of T cell repertoires in cytomegalovirus infection. The antigens for these receptors are not known. TCRdb fed the reads into MiXCR, producing one record per CDR3 protein. The sample has some 200,000 distinct CDR3 sequences, 30% to 45% seen once. This specimen was CD8+ T cells from cultured PBMCs, taken from culture after CMV antigen stimulation. These receptors were collected from a human donor in good health (CMV status not recorded). Some clones in this sample may be carry-over from other donors' samples.

V usage is TRBV20-1 and J usage is TRBJ1-1; the match to TRBD1 covers 11 bases. The CDR3 contains 14 residues. Germline trimming cut 4 bases from V and 5 bases from J; bases unmatched to any gene: 6. Germline V lookup: CDR1 DFQATT, CDR2 SNEGSKA (reference sequence). The CDR3 DNA is TGCAGTGCTACAGGACAGGGGGCGAGAACTGAAGCTTTCTTT. As protein: CSATGQGARTEAFF.

This clonotype has only a few counts. The rearrangement links TRBV12-3 or TRBV12-4 to TRBJ1-5; 9 bases are shared with TRBD1. V lost 4 bases and J lost 5; bases outside the gene matches: 9. The CDR3 has 16 residues. CDR3 protein: CASSWALGQGYQPQHF. The DNA for the CDR3 is TGTGCCAGCAGTTGGGCCTTGGGACAGGGCTATCAGCCCCAGCATTTT.

The genes are TRBV7-8 and TRBJ2-1; D remains ambiguous. Germline CDR1 and CDR2: SGHVS and FQNEAQ. This CDR3 has 16 amino acids. The germline V and J ends were trimmed by 2 bases and 2 bases, with 13 bases remaining between them. CDR3 loop: CASSLLVRSPYNEQFF. The CDR3 nucleotides are TGTGCCAGCAGCTTACTCGTGAGGTCCCCCTACAATGAGCAGTTCTTC.

CDR3 protein: CASSLTQGPSYEQYF. The CDR3 bases are TGTGCCAGCAGCCTCACACAGGGACCAAGCTACGAGCAGTACTTC. V gene TRBV11-2 combines with J gene TRBJ2-7; D is perhaps TRBD1 (6 bases). This CDR3 has 15 residues. Deletions cut 5 bases from V and 3 bases from J, with 17 bases between. From germline, CDR1 is SGHAT and CDR2 FQNNGV.

This clonotype appeared a few times. V gene TRBV2 combines with J gene TRBJ2-7; no definite D call. This CDR3 comprises 13 residues. CDR1 is SNHLY, CDR2 FYNNEI, per germline. V lost 8 bases, J lost 1 base, and 12 bases lay in between. The CDR3 sequence is CASLPPLSYEQYF. The CDR3 DNA sequence: TGTGCCAGCCTTCCTCCGTTATCCTACGAGCAGTACTTC.

The chain is built from TRBV3-1 and TRBJ2-5; TRBD2 matches 10 bases. The V segment lost 0 bases and the J segment 5 bases; nucleotides outside the gene matches: 6. Germline-derived CDR1 and CDR2 are LGHDT and YNNKEL (reference sequence). The CDR3 loop spans 16 amino acids. CDR3 nucleotides: TGTGCCAGCAGCCAAGATATCCTAGCGGGAGAGGAGACCCAGTACTTC. Translating it yields CASSQDILAGEETQYF.

This clonotype was observed a handful of times. CDR3 nucleotides: TGTGCCAGCAGCCCAGAGGCAGGGAAGTGGACAGATACGCAGTATTTT. This gives the protein CASSPEAGKWTDTQYF. The chain carries TRBV7-3 and TRBJ2-3; tentatively, D is TRBD1 (5 bases). The CDR3 consists of 16 residues. Germline CDR1 is SGHTA and CDR2 is FQGTGA. V was cut by 5 bases and J by 3 bases, with 18 bases left in between. The full variable domain, its missing parts supplied by reference TRBV7-3 and TRBJ2-3, is GAGVSQTPSNKVTEKGKYVELRCDPISGHTALYWYRQSLGQGPEFLIYFQGTGAADDSGLPNDRFFAVRPEGSVSTLKIQRTERGDSAVYLCASSPEAGKWTDTQYFGPGTRLTVL.

This clonotype turned up a few times. This chain uses TRBV7-3 with TRBJ2-1; 11 bases line up with TRBD2. CDR3 length: 15 residues. The germline V gene encodes CDR1 SGHTA and CDR2 FQGTGA. Losses at the gene ends were 5 bases for V and 6 bases for J; bases not matched to a gene: 6. Here the CDR3 reads CASSKLAGVSNEQFF. CDR3 in DNA: TGTGCCAGCAGCAAACTAGCGGGAGTGAGCAATGAGCAGTTCTTC.

The table lists this clonotype with a few counts. The chain combines TRBV7-9 with TRBJ1-2; a possible D gene is TRBD1 (6 bases). The germline V gene encodes CDR1 SEHNR and CDR2 FQNEAQ (reference sequence). Between the trimmed V and J ends, which lost 2 bases and 7 bases, there was a span of 8 bases. This CDR3 spans 12 amino acids. The CDR3 nucleotides read TGTGCCAGCAGCTTAAAAGGGGGTGGCTACACCTTC. The encoded protein is CASSLKGGGYTF.

This clonotype has a count of ten or more. The chain employs TRBV7-3 and TRBJ2-3, with 11 bases identical to TRBD2. The germline V gene encodes CDR1 SGHTA and CDR2 FQGTGA. This CDR3 has 14 amino acids. V lost 4 bases to trimming and J lost 3 bases; unmatched junction nucleotides: 0. The chain's CDR3 is CASSSSGGTDTQYF. The DNA for the CDR3 is TGTGCCAGCAGCTCTAGCGGGGGGACAGATACGCAGTATTTT. Drawing the rest from reference TRBV7-3 and TRBJ2-3, the complete variable domain is GAGVSQTPSNKVTEKGKYVELRCDPISGHTALYWYRQSLGQGPEFLIYFQGTGAADDSGLPNDRFFAVRPEGSVSTLKIQRTERGDSAVYLCASSSSGGTDTQYFGPGTRLTVL.

This clonotype was recorded a few times. This chain connects TRBV2 to TRBJ2-5, with no clear D. V was shortened by 5 bases and J by 5 bases, with 9 bases between the two germline ends. This CDR3 region has 12 residues. Germline values: CDR1 SNHLY, CDR2 FYNNEI. The CDR3 sequence: CASSTSHETQYF. The DNA for the CDR3 is TGTGCCAGCAGTACCTCCCACGAGACCCAGTACTTC.

This clonotype showed up just a few times. The V call is TRBV4-1, the J call TRBJ2-1; 14 bases are a match to TRBD2. This CDR3 contains 14 residues. Germline V gives CDR1 MGHRA, CDR2 YSYEKL. The V and J ends lost 6 bases and 9 bases, in that order; junction bases with no gene match: 4. CDR3 sequence reads: CASSPGLAGVEQFF. The CDR3 nucleotides read TGCGCCAGCAGTCCGGGACTAGCGGGAGTTGAGCAGTTCTTC.

The chain links TRBV11-2 to TRBJ2-3; 8 nucleotides agree with TRBD2. Germline CDR1 and CDR2: SGHAT and FQNNGV. This CDR3 comprises 15 residues. The V and J ends lost 8 bases and 4 bases, in that order; junction bases with no gene match: 11. The CDR3, as DNA: TGTGCCAGCGGGAGCGGGAGAAAAAGGGCAGATACGCAGTATTTT. Amino acids: CASGSGRKRADTQYF.

V gene TRBV27 combines with J gene TRBJ2-2; TRBD1 is a possible D gene (5 bases). CDR3 length equals 14 residues. Looked up from germline, CDR1 is MNHEY and CDR2 is SMNVEV (reference sequence). With 5 bases removed from V and 3 bases from J, the gap between germline ends came to 10 bases. CDR3 sequence (DNA): TGTGCCAGCAGTCCACAGACAGACACCGGGGAGCTGTTTTTT. It is translated as CASSPQTDTGELFF.

The rearrangement uses TRBV7-6 and TRBJ2-1; D is unclear. V was cut by 5 bases and J by 1 base, with 15 bases left in between. Looked up from germline, CDR1 is SGHVS and CDR2 is FNYEAQ. This CDR3 is 16 amino acids long. The CDR3 spells CASSPPRVGSYNEQFF. DNA for the CDR3: TGTGCCAGCAGCCCCCCAAGGGTTGGTTCCTACAATGAGCAGTTCTTC.

This clonotype was counted many times. This chain joins TRBV4-1 and TRBJ1-1; TRBD1 matches at 8 bases. The germline V gene encodes CDR1 MGHRA and CDR2 YSYEKL. Germline trimming cut 1 base from V and 2 bases from J; bases unmatched to any gene: 6. CDR3 length: 16 amino acids. The CDR3 sequence is CASSQAQGAGNTEAFF. The DNA for the CDR3 is TGCGCCAGCAGCCAAGCTCAGGGGGCAGGTAACACTGAAGCTTTCTTT.

This clonotype occurred many times. The chain couples TRBV7-8 to TRBJ2-2, with 12 bases fitting TRBD2. This CDR3 has 18 residues. Germline V gene data show CDR1 as SGHVS and CDR2 as FQNEAQ. Unmatched junction bases numbered 8, after V lost 0 bases and J lost 6 bases. The CDR3 sequence is CASSLASGLAGKSGELFF. The CDR3 coding sequence is TGTGCCAGCAGCTTAGCGAGCGGACTAGCGGGAAAGTCCGGGGAGCTGTTTTTT.

This chain links TRBV4-2 with TRBJ2-1; D may be TRBD2 (6 bases). Germline CDR1 is LGHNA and CDR2 is YNFKEQ. This CDR3 comprises 16 residues. V was shortened by 4 bases and J by 2 bases, with 15 bases between the two germline ends. For the CDR3, the DNA is TGTGCCAGCAGCCGTTCACTAGCTAACCCCTACAATGAGCAGTTCTTC. It yields the protein CASSRSLANPYNEQFF.

Only a few counts were recorded for this clonotype. J is TRBJ1-2 and V is TRBV7-9; D remains ambiguous. Between the trimmed V and J ends, which lost 2 bases and 4 bases, there was a span of 17 bases. CDR1 and CDR2 (germline): SEHNR, FQNEAQ (reference sequence). The CDR3 contains 16 residues. The CDR3 here is CASSLTLTNQGYGYTF. CDR3 nucleotide sequence: TGTGCCAGCAGCTTAACTTTGACAAACCAAGGCTATGGCTACACCTTC.

The chain uses TRBV11-2 and TRBJ2-5; a weak D match, TRBD1 (6 bases). The CDR3 spans 15 residues. Germline CDR1 SGHAT, CDR2 FQNNGV. V lost 0 bases and J 4 bases, leaving 12 bases between the germline ends. CDR3 coding DNA: TGTGCCAGCAGCTTAGAATACAGGGTCGGAGAGACCCAGTACTTC. Protein product: CASSLEYRVGETQYF.

The chain joins TRBV12-3 or TRBV12-4 to TRBJ2-7; a possible D gene is TRBD2 (5 bases). There are 14 residues in the CDR3. The V end was cut by 6 bases, the J end by 2 bases, with 14 bases between. CDR3 DNA: TGTGCCAGCAGCGGACCCGACGGGGCCTACGAGCAGTACTTC. Translation gives CASSGPDGAYEQYF.

This clonotype was seen at least ten times. The chain has TRBV7-8 and TRBJ2-3; a weak D match, TRBD2 (6 bases). The CDR3 length is 16 residues. V lost 1 base and J lost 5, with 16 bases in between. Germline V lookup: CDR1 SGHVS, CDR2 FQNEAQ. The chain's CDR3 is CASSLGGTRQGDTQYF. CDR3 in DNA: TGTGCCAGCAGCTTAGGCGGGACTCGGCAGGGAGATACGCAGTATTTT.

The chain is built from TRBV10-2 and TRBJ1-2; D might be TRBD1 (6 bases). The CDR3 is 14 amino acids. Germline CDR1 WSHSY, CDR2 SAAADI. Trimming took 4 bases from V and 3 from J, leaving 12 bases between them. CDR3 sequence reads: CASSVAGVDYGYTF. The CDR3 nucleotides read TGCGCCAGCAGTGTCGCAGGGGTGGACTATGGCTACACCTTC.

This chain connects TRBV3-1 to TRBJ2-7; D is unclear. The V end was cut by 0 bases, the J end by 2 bases, with 5 bases between. Germline V gene data show CDR1 as LGHDT and CDR2 as YNNKEL (reference sequence). The CDR3 extends over 13 amino acids. The CDR3 DNA sequence: TGTGCCAGCAGCCAAGATTCCGCCTACGAGCAGTACTTC. The encoded protein is CASSQDSAYEQYF.